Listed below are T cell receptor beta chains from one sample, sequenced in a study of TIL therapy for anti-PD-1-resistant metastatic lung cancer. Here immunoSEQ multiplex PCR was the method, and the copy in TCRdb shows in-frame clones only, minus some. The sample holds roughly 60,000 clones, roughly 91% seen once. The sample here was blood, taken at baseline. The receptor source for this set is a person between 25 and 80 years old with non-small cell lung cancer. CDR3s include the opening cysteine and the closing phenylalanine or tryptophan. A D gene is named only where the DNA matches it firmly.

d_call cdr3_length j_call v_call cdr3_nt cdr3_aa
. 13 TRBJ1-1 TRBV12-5 TGTGCTAGTGGACGCGGGACGCCCACTGAAGCTTTCTTT CASGRGTPTEAFF
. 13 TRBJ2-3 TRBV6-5 TGTGCCAGCAGTTATCGAACCCTAGATACGCAGTATTTT CASSYRTLDTQYF
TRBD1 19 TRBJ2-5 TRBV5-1 TGCGCCAGCAGCTCGGGACAGGGCGGCGCCGGGACCTACCAAGAGACCCAGTACTTC CASSSGQGGAGTYQETQYF
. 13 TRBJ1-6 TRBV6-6 TGTGCCAGCAGTGACAGCCCGAGTTCACCCCTCCACTTT CASSDSPSSPLHF
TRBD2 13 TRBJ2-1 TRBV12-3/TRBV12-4 TGTGCCTCCCGGTCGGGCGGGGGCAATGAGCAGTTCTTC CASRSGGGNEQFF
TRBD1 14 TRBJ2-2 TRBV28 TGTGCCAGCGGGGGACAGGGGACCACCGGGGAGCTGTTTTTT CASGGQGTTGELFF
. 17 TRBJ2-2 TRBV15 TGTGCCACCAGCAGAGATGGGCTTTCGGCAGACTACGGGGAGCTGTTTTTT CATSRDGLSADYGELFF
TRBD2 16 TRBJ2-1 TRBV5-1 TGCGCCAGCAGCTTGGCTGGTCCGCGGGGGACCAATGAGCAGTTCTTC CASSLAGPRGTNEQFF
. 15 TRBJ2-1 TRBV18 TGTGCCAGCTCACCACGCGTAGGATCCTACAATGAGCAGTTCTTC CASSPRVGSYNEQFF
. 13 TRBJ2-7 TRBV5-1 TGCGCCAGCAGCTCAGGGGATTCCTACGAGCAGTACTTC CASSSGDSYEQYF
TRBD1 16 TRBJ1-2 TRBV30 TGTGCCTGGAGTGAGGGACAGGGGGCACGCGGCTATGGCTACACCTTC CAWSEGQGARGYGYTF